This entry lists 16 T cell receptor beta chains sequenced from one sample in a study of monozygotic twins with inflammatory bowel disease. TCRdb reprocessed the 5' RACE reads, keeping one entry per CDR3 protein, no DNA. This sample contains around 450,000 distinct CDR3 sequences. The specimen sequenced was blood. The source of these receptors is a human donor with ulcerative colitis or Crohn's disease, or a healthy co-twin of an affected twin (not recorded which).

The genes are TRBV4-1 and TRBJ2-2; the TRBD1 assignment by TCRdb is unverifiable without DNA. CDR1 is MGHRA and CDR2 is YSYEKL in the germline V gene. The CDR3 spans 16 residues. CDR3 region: CASSHPRAQNTGELFF.

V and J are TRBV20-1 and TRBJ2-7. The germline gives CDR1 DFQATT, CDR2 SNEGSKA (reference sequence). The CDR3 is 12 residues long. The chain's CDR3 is CSAKGRAYEQYF.

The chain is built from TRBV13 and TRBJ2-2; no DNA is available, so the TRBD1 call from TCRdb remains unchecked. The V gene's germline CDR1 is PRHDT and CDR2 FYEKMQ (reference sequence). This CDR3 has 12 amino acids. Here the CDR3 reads CATGTATGELFF.

The CDR3 spells CAISRQQGAGANVLTF. The gene calls are TRBV10-3 and TRBJ2-6. Germline V gene data show CDR1 as ENHRY and CDR2 as SYGVKD. The CDR3 is 16 amino acids.

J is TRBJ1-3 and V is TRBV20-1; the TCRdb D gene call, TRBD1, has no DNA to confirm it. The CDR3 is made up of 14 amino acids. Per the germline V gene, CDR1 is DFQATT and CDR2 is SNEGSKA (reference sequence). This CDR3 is CSATRTVSGNTIYF.

CDR3 region: CASSRQRDTQYF. The gene calls are TRBV3-1 and TRBJ2-3. Looked up from germline, CDR1 is LGHDT and CDR2 is YNNKEL (reference sequence). The CDR3 is 12 residues long.

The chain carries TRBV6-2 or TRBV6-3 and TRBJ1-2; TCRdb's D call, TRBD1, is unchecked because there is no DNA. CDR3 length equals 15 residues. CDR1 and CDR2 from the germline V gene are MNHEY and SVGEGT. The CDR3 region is CASSKGTGGIYGYTF.

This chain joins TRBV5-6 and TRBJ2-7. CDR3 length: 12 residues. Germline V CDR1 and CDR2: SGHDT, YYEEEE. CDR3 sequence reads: CASTWDTDEQYF.

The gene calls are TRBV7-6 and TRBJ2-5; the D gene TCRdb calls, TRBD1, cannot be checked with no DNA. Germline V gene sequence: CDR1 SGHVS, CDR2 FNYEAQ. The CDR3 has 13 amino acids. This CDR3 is CASSPLNQETQNF.

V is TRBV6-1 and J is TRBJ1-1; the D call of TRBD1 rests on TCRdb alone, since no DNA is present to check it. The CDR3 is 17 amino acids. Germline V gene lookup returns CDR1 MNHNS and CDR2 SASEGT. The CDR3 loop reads CASSPTGGNRKITEAFF.

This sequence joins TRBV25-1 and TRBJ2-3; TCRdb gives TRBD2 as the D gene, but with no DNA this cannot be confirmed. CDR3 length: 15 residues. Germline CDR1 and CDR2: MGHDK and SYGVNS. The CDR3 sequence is CASSEFGRSGDTQYF.

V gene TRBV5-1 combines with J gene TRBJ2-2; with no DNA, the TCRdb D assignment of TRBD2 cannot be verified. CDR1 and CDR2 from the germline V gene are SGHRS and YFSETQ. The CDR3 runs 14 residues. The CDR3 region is CASSSSPFTGELFF.

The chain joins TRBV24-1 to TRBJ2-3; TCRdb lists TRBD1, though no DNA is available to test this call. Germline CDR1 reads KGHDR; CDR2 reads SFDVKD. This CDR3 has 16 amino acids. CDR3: CATSDWWTGWVDTQYF.

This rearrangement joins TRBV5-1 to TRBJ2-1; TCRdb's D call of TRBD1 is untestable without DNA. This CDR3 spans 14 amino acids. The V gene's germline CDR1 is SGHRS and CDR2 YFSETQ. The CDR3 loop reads CASSTGDHGNEQFF.

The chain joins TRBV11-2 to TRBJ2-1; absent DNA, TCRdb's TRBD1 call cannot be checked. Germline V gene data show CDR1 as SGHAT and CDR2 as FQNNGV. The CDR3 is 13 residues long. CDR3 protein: CASNWGVNNEQFF.

This chain's CDR3 is CSARDESFSGNTIYF. This chain uses TRBV20-1 with TRBJ1-3. Germline V gene sequence: CDR1 DFQATT, CDR2 SNEGSKA (reference sequence). This CDR3 is 15 amino acids long.